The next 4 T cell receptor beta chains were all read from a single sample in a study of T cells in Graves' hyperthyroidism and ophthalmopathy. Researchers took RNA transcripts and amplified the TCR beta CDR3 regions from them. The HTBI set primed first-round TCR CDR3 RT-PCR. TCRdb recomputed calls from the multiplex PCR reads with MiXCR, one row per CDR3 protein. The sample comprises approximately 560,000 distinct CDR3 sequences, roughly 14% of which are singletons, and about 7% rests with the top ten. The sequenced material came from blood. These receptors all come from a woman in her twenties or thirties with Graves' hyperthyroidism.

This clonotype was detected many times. The DNA of the CDR3 is TGCAGTGCTAGAGTGGAGGCCACGAACACTGAAGCTTTCTTT. Translation: CSARVEATNTEAFF. The V and J genes are TRBV20-1 and TRBJ1-1; unclear D gene. This CDR3 region has 14 residues. Trimming left V 1 base short and J 1 base short, with 10 bases between. CDR1 DFQATT and CDR2 SNEGSKA come from the germline V gene (reference sequence).

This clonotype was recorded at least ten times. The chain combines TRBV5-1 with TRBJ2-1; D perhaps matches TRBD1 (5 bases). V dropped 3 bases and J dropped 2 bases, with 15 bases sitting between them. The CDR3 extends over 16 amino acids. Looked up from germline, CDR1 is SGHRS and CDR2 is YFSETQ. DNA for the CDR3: TGCGCCAGCAGCTGCATGGACACCGAAACCTACAATGAGCAGTTCTTC. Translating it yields CASSCMDTETYNEQFF.

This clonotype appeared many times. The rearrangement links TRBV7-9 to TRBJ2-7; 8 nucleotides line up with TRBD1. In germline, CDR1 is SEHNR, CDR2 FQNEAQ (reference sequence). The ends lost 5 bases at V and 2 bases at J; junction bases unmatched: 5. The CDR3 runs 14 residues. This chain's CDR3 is CASSHPGGAYEQYF. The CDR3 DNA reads TGTGCCAGCAGCCACCCAGGGGGCGCCTACGAGCAGTACTTC.

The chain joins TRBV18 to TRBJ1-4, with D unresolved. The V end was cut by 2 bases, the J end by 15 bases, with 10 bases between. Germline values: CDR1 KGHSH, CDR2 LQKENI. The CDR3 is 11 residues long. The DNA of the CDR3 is TGTGCCAGCTCACCATTAGAGAGGGTGTTTTTT. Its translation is CASSPLERVFF.